The entry below describes one TCR beta chain. The data stem from a study of shared T cell receptors in the human thymus. The assay was immunoSEQ multiplex PCR, and TCRdb's table has in-frame clones only and misses some. This sample has just under 550,000 clones; 70% to 80% occur once, and the top ten carry less than 0.015%. These same data were also listed under a study on human thymus T cells. From that study: Among the donors, all were healthy Finnish infants having corrective surgery for congenital heart defects. Gene usage (both V and J) appeared biased in thymic and blood repertoires.

The clonotype comes from a boy less than two years old with a congenital heart defect. The source material was thymocytes.

CDR3 sequence (DNA): TGTGCCTGGAGAAAGGAGAAGTCATACAATGAGCAGTTCTTC. Translation: CAWRKEKSYNEQFF. The V gene is TRBV30, the J gene TRBJ2-1; no firm D call. Germline loops: CDR1 GTSNPN, CDR2 SVGIG (reference sequence). The CDR3 has 14 residues. Trimming took 3 bases from V and 4 from J, leaving 13 bases between them.